Presented here are 13 T cell receptor beta chains from one specimen sequenced in a study of blood T cell repertoires in COVID-19. TCRdb keeps only in-frame clones here, not all; method: immunoSEQ multiplex PCR. The sample holds some 230,000 clones; approximately 84% are singletons and the top ten take approximately 15%. The sequencing input was PBMCs or T cells enriched from blood (not recorded which). These receptor sequences come from a man in his forties or fifties who had recovered from COVID-19.

There are a few counts of this clone. The chain employs TRBV7-2 and TRBJ2-1, with 7 bases identical to TRBD2. The CDR3 consists of 14 residues. Looked up from germline, CDR1 is SGHTA and CDR2 is FQGNSA. J lost 7 bases, V lost 1 base, and 4 bases had no gene match. CDR3 sequence (DNA): TGTGCCAGCAGCTTAGTGGCGGGAGTAAATGAGCAGTTCTTC. Protein sequence: CASSLVAGVNEQFF.

The V and J genes are TRBV15 and TRBJ1-2; the D is unclear. V shed 7 bases and J shed 2 bases, with 17 bases lying between them. There are 15 residues in the CDR3. Per the germline V gene, CDR1 is LNHNV and CDR2 is YYDKDF (reference sequence). The CDR3 loop reads CATIPERGINYGYTF. The DNA of the CDR3 is TGTGCCACCATCCCGGAGAGAGGGATCAACTATGGCTACACCTTC.

The rearrangement links TRBV6-4 to TRBJ1-3, with 7 bases aligning to TRBD1. Germline CDR1 and CDR2: MRHNA and SNTAGT. This CDR3 has 15 amino acids. The V segment lost 3 bases and the J segment 2 bases; nucleotides outside the gene matches: 4. CDR3 nucleotide sequence: TGTGCCAGCAGTGAGAATAGGGGGCCTGGAAACACCATATATTTT. It encodes CASSENRGPGNTIYF.

This chain connects TRBV3-1 (or the pseudogene TRBV3-2) to TRBJ1-1; 7 positions agree with TRBD1. V dropped 5 bases and J dropped 2; count of bases not matched to a gene: 5. The CDR3 is made up of 14 amino acids. CDR1 and CDR2 from the germline V gene are LGHDT and YNNKEL (reference sequence). The CDR3 region has the DNA TGTGCCAGCAGCTTAACAGGGGTTAACACTGAAGCTTTCTTT. This codes for CASSLTGVNTEAFF.

The chain combines TRBV19 with TRBJ2-1; TRBD2 agrees at 7 bases. The length of the CDR3 is 14 residues. The junction had 5 bases not matched to a gene; V was cut back by 4 bases and J by 5 bases. Looked up from germline, CDR1 is LNHDA and CDR2 is SQIVND (reference sequence). The CDR3: CASSTSGRDNEQFF. The DNA of the CDR3 is TGTGCCAGTAGTACTAGCGGCAGGGACAATGAGCAGTTCTTC.

The chain links TRBV9 to TRBJ2-1; 8 positions agree with TRBD2. CDR3 size: 12 residues. V shed 0 bases, J shed 10 bases, and the junction held 0 bases outside the gene matches. CDR1 and CDR2 (germline): SGDLS, YYNGEE. The CDR3 region is CASSVGTSEQFF. CDR3 nucleotide sequence: TGTGCCAGCAGCGTAGGGACTAGCGAGCAGTTCTTC.

The chain carries TRBV5-1 and TRBJ1-2; no reliable D call. V lost 7 bases and J 1 base, leaving 11 bases between the germline ends. CDR3 length: 13 residues. Germline CDR1 SGHRS, CDR2 YFSETQ. The DNA of the CDR3 is TGCGCCAGCGCGGCCTTAGATAACTATGGCTACACCTTC. Amino acid sequence: CASAALDNYGYTF. The full variable domain, in which reference TRBV5-1 and TRBJ1-2 provide the parts outside the CDR3, is KAGVTQTPRYLIKTRGQQVTLSCSPISGHRSVSWYQQTPGQGLQFLFEYFSETQRNKGNFPGRFSGRQFSNSRSEMNVSTLELGDSALYLCASAALDNYGYTFGSGTRLTVV.

This chain links TRBV29-1 with TRBJ2-5, with TRBD1 matching over 10 bases. Germline V CDR1 and CDR2: SQVTM, ANQGSEA. Unmatched junction bases numbered 6, after V lost 7 bases and J lost 4 bases. This CDR3 is 13 amino acids long. CDR3 amino acids: CSGGTGAPETQYF. CDR3 sequence (DNA): TGCAGCGGCGGGACAGGGGCTCCAGAGACCCAGTACTTC.

For this clone: Other DNA sequences in this sample translate to the same CDR3. The chain couples TRBV5-1 to TRBJ2-5, with 10 nucleotides matching TRBD2. J was trimmed by 5 bases and V by 3 bases; bases with no gene match: 1. The CDR3 consists of 13 residues. Germline V CDR1 and CDR2: SGHRS, YFSETQ. CDR3 region: CASSSGLAETQYF. In DNA form, the CDR3 reads TGCGCCAGCAGCTCGGGACTAGCGGAGACCCAGTACTTC.

The V gene is TRBV6-5, the J gene TRBJ1-4; a weak D match, TRBD1 (6 bases). V lost 5 bases, J lost 4 bases, and 14 bases lay in between. This CDR3 is built from 15 residues. Germline CDR1 reads MNHEY; CDR2 reads SVGAGI. The CDR3 spells CASSPRTAVNEKLFF. The CDR3 DNA sequence: TGTGCCAGCAGTCCCCGGACAGCTGTTAATGAAAAACTGTTTTTT.

This chain connects TRBV6-5 to TRBJ1-1; D is perhaps TRBD1 (6 bases). Germline-derived CDR1 and CDR2 are MNHEY and SVGAGI. Between the trimmed V and J ends, which lost 0 bases and 5 bases, there was a span of 10 bases. The CDR3 covers 14 residues. CDR3 loop: CASSYSWGQTEAFF. The CDR3 DNA reads TGTGCCAGCAGTTACTCGTGGGGGCAAACTGAAGCTTTCTTT.

The chain is built from TRBV5-4 and TRBJ1-1, with 7 positions matching TRBD1. Germline CDR1 is SGHNT and CDR2 is YYREEE (reference sequence). The ends lost 0 bases at V and 5 bases at J; junction bases unmatched: 4. CDR3 length: 14 amino acids. CDR3 bases: TGTGCCAGCAGCTTGGAGGGGGCAGGTACTGAAGCTTTCTTT. The encoded protein is CASSLEGAGTEAFF. Full variable domain (outside the CDR3, taken from reference TRBV5-4 and TRBJ1-1): ETGVTQSPTHLIKTRGQQVTLRCSSQSGHNTVSWYQQALGQGPQFIFQYYREEENGRGNFPPRFSGLQFPNYSSELNVNALELDDSALYLCASSLEGAGTEAFFGQGTRLTVV.

A few counts support this clone. The rearrangement links TRBV19 to TRBJ1-2; 8 nucleotides match TRBD1. The trim removed 6 bases at V and 6 bases at J, leaving 6 bases unmatched. The CDR3 extends over 13 amino acids. Looked up from germline, CDR1 is LNHDA and CDR2 is SQIVND (reference sequence). Here the CDR3 reads CASRPRTGHGYTF. CDR3 nucleotide sequence: TGTGCCAGTAGGCCCAGGACAGGGCATGGCTACACCTTC.